This is a list of T cell receptor beta chains from one sample in a study of cytomegalovirus exposure and HLA in healthy donors. Repertoires were generated with immunoSEQ multiplex PCR, while TCRdb's copy carries only in-frame clones and drops some. The sample shows around 110,000 clones, under 70% of them seen only once. Sequencing was done on a sample of PBMCs. These receptors originate from a man between 18 and 35 years old in good health and CMV-seronegative. Both conserved end residues are part of each CDR3. Each record gives: V gene, CDR3 protein.

V gene: TRBV5-1; CDR3 protein: CASSSKTIKLASYEQYF
V gene: TRBV4-2; CDR3 protein: CASSQESRGSNYGYTF
V gene: TRBV30; CDR3 protein: CAWSAVYSNQPQHF
V gene: TRBV27; CDR3 protein: CASSLSSGGALQPQHF
V gene: TRBV28; CDR3 protein: CASSDRGIEAFF
V gene: TRBV7-9; CDR3 protein: CASSLSGPILNQPQHF
V gene: TRBV10-3; CDR3 protein: CAIRDQGAQNTEAFF
V gene: TRBV9; CDR3 protein: CASSGGQGVTGELFF
V gene: TRBV7-2; CDR3 protein: CASSLTSGRGGAGELFF
V gene: TRBV25-1; CDR3 protein: CASSEANRGNYGYTF
V gene: TRBV29-1; CDR3 protein: CSAGRRRGTEAFF
V gene: TRBV7-6; CDR3 protein: CASSSQTGLAPSEQFF
V gene: TRBV15; CDR3 protein: CATSRETGGEATQYF
V gene: TRBV27; CDR3 protein: CASSPAGTTLGIQYF
V gene: TRBV28; CDR3 protein: CASRRDSGSNSPLHF
V gene: TRBV28; CDR3 protein: CASSGQGAYGYTF
V gene: TRBV28; CDR3 protein: CAGTGVSGNTIYF
V gene: TRBV29-1; CDR3 protein: CSVRQGETEAFF
V gene: TRBV30; CDR3 protein: CAWTGVYGYTF
V gene: TRBV9; CDR3 protein: CASSAGTGLSNQPQHF
V gene: TRBV6-1; CDR3 protein: CASSLTGVPRQPQHF
V gene: TRBV5-1; CDR3 protein: CASSGAGTSGSEQFF